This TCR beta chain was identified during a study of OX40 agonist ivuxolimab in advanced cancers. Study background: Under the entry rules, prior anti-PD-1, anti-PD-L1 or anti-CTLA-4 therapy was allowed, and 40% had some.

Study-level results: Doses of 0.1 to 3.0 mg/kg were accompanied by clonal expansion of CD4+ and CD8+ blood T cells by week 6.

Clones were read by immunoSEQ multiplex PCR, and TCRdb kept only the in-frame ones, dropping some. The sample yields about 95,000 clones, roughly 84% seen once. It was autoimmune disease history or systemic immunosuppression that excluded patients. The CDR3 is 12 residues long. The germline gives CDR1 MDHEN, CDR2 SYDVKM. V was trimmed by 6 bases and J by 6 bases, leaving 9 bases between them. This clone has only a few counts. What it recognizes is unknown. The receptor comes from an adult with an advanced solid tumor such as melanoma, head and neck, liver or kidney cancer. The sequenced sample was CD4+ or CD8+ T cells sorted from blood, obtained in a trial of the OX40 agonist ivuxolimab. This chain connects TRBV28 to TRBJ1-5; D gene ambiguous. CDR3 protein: CASSAPTQPQHF. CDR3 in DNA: TGTGCCAGCAGCGCACCGACTCAGCCCCAGCATTTT.